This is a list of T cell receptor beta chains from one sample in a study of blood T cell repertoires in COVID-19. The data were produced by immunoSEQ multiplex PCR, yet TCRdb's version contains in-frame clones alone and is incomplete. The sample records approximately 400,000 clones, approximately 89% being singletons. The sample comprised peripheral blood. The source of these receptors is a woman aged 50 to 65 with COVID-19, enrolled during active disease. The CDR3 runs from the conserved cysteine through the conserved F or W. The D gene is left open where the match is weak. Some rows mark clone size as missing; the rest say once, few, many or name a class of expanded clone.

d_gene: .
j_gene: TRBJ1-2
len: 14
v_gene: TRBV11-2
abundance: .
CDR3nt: TGTGCCAGCAGCCGAGTGGGGGGTACAACTGGCTACACCTTC
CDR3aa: CASSRVGGTTGYTF

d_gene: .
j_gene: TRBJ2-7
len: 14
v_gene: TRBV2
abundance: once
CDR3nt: TGTGCCACCTCAGGGGCAGGGGTAATCTACGAGCAGTACTTC
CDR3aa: CATSGAGVIYEQYF

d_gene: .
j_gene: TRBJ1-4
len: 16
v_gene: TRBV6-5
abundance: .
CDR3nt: TGTGCCAGCAGTTACATAGGGGACACAACTAATGAAAAACTGTTTTTT
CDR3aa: CASSYIGDTTNEKLFF

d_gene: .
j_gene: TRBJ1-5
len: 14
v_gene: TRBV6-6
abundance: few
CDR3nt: TGTGCCAGCAGTTATTCCGACTTCAATCAGCCCCAGCATTTT
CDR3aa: CASSYSDFNQPQHF

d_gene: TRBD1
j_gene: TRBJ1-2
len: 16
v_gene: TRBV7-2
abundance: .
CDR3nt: TGTGCCAGCAGCTTAGGGGGACAGGCTCGGCTCTATGGCTACACCTTC
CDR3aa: CASSLGGQARLYGYTF

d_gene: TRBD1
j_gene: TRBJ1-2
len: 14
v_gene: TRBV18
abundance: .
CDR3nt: TGTGCCAGCTCCCCGGGACAGGGGAATGGAGGCTACACCTTC
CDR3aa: CASSPGQGNGGYTF

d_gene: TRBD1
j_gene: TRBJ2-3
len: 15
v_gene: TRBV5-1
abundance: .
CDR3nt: TGCGCCAGCAGCAACCGGGACAGGGTGTCAGATACGCAGTATTTT
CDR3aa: CASSNRDRVSDTQYF

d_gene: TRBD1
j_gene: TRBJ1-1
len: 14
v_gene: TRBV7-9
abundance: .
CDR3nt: TGTGCCAGCAGCTGGGGACAGATGAACACTGAAGCTTTCTTT
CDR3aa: CASSWGQMNTEAFF

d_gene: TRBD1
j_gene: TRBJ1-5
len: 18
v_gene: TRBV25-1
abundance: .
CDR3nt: TGTGCCAGCAGTGGGGACGGACAGGAGCGATGGAGCAATCAGCCCCAGCATTTT
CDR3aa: CASSGDGQERWSNQPQHF

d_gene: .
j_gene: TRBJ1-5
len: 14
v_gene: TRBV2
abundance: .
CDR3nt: TGTGCCAGCAGGGGGGGGTCTATTGGTCAGCCCCAGCATTTT
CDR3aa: CASRGGSIGQPQHF

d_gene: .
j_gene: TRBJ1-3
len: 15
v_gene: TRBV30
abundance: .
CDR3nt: TGTGCCTGGAGTGTATGGAGCCGCTCTGGAAACACCATATATTTT
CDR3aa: CAWSVWSRSGNTIYF

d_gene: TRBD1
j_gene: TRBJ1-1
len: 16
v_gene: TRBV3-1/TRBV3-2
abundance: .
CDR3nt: TGTGCCAGCAGCCCCGCCCCGGACAGGCTCGGGACTGAAGCTTTCTTT
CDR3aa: CASSPAPDRLGTEAFF

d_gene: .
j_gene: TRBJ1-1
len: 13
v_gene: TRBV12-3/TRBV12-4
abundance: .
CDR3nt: TGTGCCAGCAGAGAAGTAGTGAACACTGAAGCTTTCTTT
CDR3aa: CASREVVNTEAFF

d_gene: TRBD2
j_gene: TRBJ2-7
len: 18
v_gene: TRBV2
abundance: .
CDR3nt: TGTGCCAGCAGTTCCTCCATGGAGTCGCGGGGGAATCTTTACGAGCAGTACTTC
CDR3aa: CASSSSMESRGNLYEQYF

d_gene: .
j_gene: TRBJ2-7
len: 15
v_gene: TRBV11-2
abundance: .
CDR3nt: TGTGCCAGCAGCCTGGCCAGGCCAAGCTCCTACGAGCAGTACTTC
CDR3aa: CASSLARPSSYEQYF

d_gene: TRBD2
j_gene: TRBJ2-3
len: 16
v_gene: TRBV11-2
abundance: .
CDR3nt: TGTGCCAGCAGGGGGGGGTCCCCCCTCAGCACAGATACGCAGTATTTT
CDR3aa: CASRGGSPLSTDTQYF

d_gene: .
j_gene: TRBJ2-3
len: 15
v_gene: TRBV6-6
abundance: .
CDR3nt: TGTGCCAGCGATGAAGAACTAGCTGGCACAGATACGCAGTATTTT
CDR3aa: CASDEELAGTDTQYF

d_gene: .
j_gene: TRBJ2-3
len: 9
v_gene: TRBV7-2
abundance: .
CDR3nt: TGTGCCAGCAGCTCAGAGCAGTATTTT
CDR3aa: CASSSEQYF

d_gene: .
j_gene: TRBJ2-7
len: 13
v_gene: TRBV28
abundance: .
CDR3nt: TGTGCCAGCAGCCCCGGAGCCAACTACGAGCAGTACTTC
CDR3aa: CASSPGANYEQYF

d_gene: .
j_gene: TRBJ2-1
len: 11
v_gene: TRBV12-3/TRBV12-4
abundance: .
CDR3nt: TGTGCCAGCATAGGGGGTAATGAGCAGTTCTTC
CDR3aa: CASIGGNEQFF

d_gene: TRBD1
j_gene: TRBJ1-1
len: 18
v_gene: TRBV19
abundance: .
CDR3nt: TGTGCCAGTAGACCCGTCCCGGGGAGGGGACAGGGGGGATCTGAAGCTTTCTTT
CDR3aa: CASRPVPGRGQGGSEAFF

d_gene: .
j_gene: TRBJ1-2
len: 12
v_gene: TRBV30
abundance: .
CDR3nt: TGTGCCTGGAGGGCAGGGGTCGGTGGCTACACCTTC
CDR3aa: CAWRAGVGGYTF

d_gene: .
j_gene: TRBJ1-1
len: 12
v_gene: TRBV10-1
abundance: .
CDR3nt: TGCGCCAGCAGTGCTCAGGGGCTGCCAGCTTTCTTT
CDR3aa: CASSAQGLPAFF

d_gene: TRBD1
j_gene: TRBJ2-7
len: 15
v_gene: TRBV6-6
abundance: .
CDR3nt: TGTGCCAGCAGTTACGCCGGGACAGGGCAATACGAGCAGTACTTC
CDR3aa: CASSYAGTGQYEQYF

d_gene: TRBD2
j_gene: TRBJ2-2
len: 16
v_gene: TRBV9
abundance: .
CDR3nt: TGTGCCAGCAGCGGACTAGCGGGGGATTCCACCGGGGAGCTGTTTTTT
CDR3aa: CASSGLAGDSTGELFF

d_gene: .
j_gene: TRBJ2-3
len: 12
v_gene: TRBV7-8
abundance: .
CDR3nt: TGTGCCAGCAGCCTTCTCACAGATACGCAGTATTTT
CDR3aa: CASSLLTDTQYF